The T cell receptor (beta chain) under discussion was sequenced for a study of regulatory T cells in long-lasting Graves disease. This CDR3 spans 15 amino acids. After removal of 1 base from V and 4 bases from J, the junction contained 4 bases not matched to a gene. Germline-derived CDR1 and CDR2 are SEHNR and FQNEAQ (reference sequence). In building TCR beta libraries, iRepertoire HTBI primers were used together with Arm-PCR of CDR3 regions. TCRdb ran MiXCR on the multiplex PCR reads and lists one entry per CDR3 protein. The sample shows hundreds of thousands of distinct CDR3 sequences, 16% of them seen only once. Time point in this sample: newly diagnosed GD, antithyroid drugs for less than 3 months. PBMC-derived RNA was used for the TCR library. In this cohort, patients came from an endocrinology department located in Xi'an, China. In its sample, this clonotype was seen many times. These same records also appear under a second study, on T cells in Graves' hyperthyroidism and ophthalmopathy.

The chain joins TRBV7-9 to TRBJ2-1; 7 positions agree with TRBD2. This TCR was recovered from a woman between 25 and 40 years old with Graves disease. The specimen comprised peripheral blood mononuclear cells (PBMCs), sampled at new diagnosis, from a patient treated with antithyroid drugs. For the CDR3, the DNA is TGTGCCAGCAGCTTAGGCCTAGCGGAGTACAATGAGCAGTTCTTC. Translating it yields CASSLGLAEYNEQFF.